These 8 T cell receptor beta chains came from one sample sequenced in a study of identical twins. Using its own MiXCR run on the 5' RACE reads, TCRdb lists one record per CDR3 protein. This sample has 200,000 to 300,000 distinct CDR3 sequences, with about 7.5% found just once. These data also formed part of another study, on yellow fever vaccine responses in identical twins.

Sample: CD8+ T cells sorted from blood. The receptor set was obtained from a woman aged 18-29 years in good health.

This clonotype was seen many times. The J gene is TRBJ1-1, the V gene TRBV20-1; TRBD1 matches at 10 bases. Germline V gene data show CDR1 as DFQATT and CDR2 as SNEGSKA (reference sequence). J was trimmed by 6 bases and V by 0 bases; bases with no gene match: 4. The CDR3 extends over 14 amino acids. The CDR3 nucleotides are TGCAGTGCTAGAGATCGGGACAGGGGCTCTGAAGCTTTCTTT. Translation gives CSARDRDRGSEAFF.

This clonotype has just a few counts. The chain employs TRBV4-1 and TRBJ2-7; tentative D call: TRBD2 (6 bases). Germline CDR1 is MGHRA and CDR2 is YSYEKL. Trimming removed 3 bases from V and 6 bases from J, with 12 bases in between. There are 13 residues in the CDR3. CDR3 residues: CASSQLGGSEQYF. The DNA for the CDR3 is TGCGCCAGCAGCCAGCTGGGGGGATCCGAGCAGTACTTC.

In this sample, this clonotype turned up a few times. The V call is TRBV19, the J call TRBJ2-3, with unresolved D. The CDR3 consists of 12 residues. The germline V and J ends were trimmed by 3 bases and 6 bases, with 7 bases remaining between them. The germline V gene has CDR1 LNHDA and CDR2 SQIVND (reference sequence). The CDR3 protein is CASSMGWDTQYF. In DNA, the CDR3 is TGTGCCAGTAGTATGGGATGGGATACGCAGTATTTT.

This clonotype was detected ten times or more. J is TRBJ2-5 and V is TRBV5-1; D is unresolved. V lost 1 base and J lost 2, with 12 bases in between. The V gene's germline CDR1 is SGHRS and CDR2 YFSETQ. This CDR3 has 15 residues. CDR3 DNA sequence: TGCGCCAGCAGCTTGATAACCGACCGTCAAGAGACCCAGTACTTC. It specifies CASSLITDRQETQYF.

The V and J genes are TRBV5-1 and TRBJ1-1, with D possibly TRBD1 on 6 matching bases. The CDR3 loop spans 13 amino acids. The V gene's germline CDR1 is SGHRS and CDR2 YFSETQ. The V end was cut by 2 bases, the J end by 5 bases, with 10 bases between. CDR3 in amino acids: CASSFVQGTEAFF. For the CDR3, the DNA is TGCGCCAGCAGCTTCGTACAGGGAACTGAAGCTTTCTTT.

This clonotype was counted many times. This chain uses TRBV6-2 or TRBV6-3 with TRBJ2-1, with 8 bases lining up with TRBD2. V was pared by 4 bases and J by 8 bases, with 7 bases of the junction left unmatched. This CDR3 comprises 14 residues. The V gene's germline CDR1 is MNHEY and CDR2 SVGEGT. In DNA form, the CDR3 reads TGTGCCAGCAGTTCAGCGGGAGAAGTTGATGAGCAGTTCTTC. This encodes CASSSAGEVDEQFF.

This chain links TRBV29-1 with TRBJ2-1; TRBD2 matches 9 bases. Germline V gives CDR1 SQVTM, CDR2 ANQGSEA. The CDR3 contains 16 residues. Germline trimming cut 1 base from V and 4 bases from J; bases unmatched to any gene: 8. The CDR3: CSVEGHASGTYNEQFF. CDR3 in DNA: TGCAGCGTTGAAGGTCACGCTAGCGGGACATACAATGAGCAGTTCTTC.

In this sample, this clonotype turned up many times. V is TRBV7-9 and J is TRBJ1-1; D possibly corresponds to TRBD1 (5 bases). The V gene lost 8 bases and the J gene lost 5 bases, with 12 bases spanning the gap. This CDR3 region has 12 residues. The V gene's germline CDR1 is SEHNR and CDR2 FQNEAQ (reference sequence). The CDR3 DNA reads TGTGCCAGCGACATGGGGCGGACTGAAGCTTTCTTT. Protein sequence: CASDMGRTEAFF.